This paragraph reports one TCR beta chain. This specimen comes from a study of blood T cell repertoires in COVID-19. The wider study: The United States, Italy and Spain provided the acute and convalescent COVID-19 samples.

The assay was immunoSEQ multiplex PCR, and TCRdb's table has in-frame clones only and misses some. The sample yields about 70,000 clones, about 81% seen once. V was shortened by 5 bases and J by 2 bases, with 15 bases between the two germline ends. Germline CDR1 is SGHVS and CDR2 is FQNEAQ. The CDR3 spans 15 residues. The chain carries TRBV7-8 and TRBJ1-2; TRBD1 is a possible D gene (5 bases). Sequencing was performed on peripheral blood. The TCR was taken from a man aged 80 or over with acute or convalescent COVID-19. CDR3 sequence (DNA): TGTGCCAGCAGCCCGAGTCTGACAGAGAACTATGGCTACACCTTC. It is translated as CASSPSLTENYGYTF.